This T cell receptor (beta chain) came from a study of memory CD8 T cells in hepatitis C reinfection. Germline V CDR1 and CDR2: SGHAT, FQNNGV. The CDR3 runs 17 residues. Trimming pared 4 bases from V and 5 bases from J, leaving 20 bases between. Profiling relied on immunoSEQ multiplex PCR, and the TCRdb table lists in-frame clones only, not all of them. The table includes some 50,000 clones, 89% detected once. Time point meaning: late/post reinfection, 12 to 24 weeks after detection. TCR sequencing was done directly ex vivo on sorted cells, without expansion in vitro. The source material was naive CD8+ T cells sorted from blood. The V call is TRBV11-2, the J call TRBJ1-4, with a tentative D call TRBD1 (5 bases). The sequence was obtained from a man aged 18 to 30 with hepatitis C virus infection. CDR3 coding DNA: TGTGCCAGCAGCTCTGGGAGGGGAGGGCAAGAAAATGAAAAACTGTTTTTT. It encodes CASSSGRGGQENEKLFF.